The rows below give T cell receptor beta chains drawn from one sample of a study of neoadjuvant anti-PD-1 for oral cavity cancer. TCRdb's table, derived via immunoSEQ multiplex PCR, lists solely in-frame clones and lacks some. The data contain around 25,000 clones, about 30% of them seen just once; the ten biggest clones take up about 15%. The specimen was tumor tissue, collected after nivolumab (anti-PD-1) treatment. These TCRs come from a person between 40 and 85 years old with oral cavity squamous cell carcinoma. Each CDR3 is given with its conserved first and last residue. The D gene is left open where the match is weak.

CDR3: CASSLIVQGFSGANVLTF
V: TRBV7-6
D: -
J: TRBJ2-6

CDR3: CASSFSRTSFHNEQFF
V: TRBV11-1
D: TRBD2
J: TRBJ2-1

CDR3: CASGSGFIETQYF
V: TRBV5-1
D: -
J: TRBJ2-5

CDR3: CASSSGGAAGANVLTF
V: TRBV5-1
D: TRBD1
J: TRBJ2-6

CDR3: CASSGTGNQPQHF
V: TRBV19
D: TRBD1
J: TRBJ1-5

CDR3: CASGRWGYEQYF
V: TRBV5-1
D: -
J: TRBJ2-7

CDR3: CASSLAGSEGYTF
V: TRBV5-1
D: -
J: TRBJ1-2

CDR3: CASSGAPGQGGKLFF
V: TRBV9
D: TRBD1
J: TRBJ1-4

CDR3: CASGLWQNYEQYF
V: TRBV12-5
D: -
J: TRBJ2-7

CDR3: CASSTTGSSYNEQFF
V: TRBV5-1
D: -
J: TRBJ2-1

CDR3: CASSPGTGGQPQHF
V: TRBV11-2
D: TRBD1
J: TRBJ1-5

CDR3: CATSREAGIAGELFF
V: TRBV15
D: -
J: TRBJ2-2

CDR3: CSVEGPDTGELFF
V: TRBV29-1
D: -
J: TRBJ2-2

CDR3: CASSVRREGTGELFF
V: TRBV19
D: TRBD2
J: TRBJ2-2

CDR3: CASSPNEGTSVAKNIQYF
V: TRBV18
D: -
J: TRBJ2-4

CDR3: CASSVQAHYGYTF
V: TRBV19
D: -
J: TRBJ1-2

CDR3: CASSALLSVSYEQYF
V: TRBV5-8
D: -
J: TRBJ2-7

CDR3: CASRRLTGGAETQYF
V: TRBV27
D: TRBD1
J: TRBJ2-5

CDR3: CASIGKGNTEAFF
V: TRBV19
D: -
J: TRBJ1-1

CDR3: CASSQDSSRLNTEAFF
V: TRBV4-1
D: -
J: TRBJ1-1

CDR3: CASSLGQHYNSPLHF
V: TRBV5-1
D: -
J: TRBJ1-6

CDR3: CASSYSAGNTEAFF
V: TRBV6-5
D: -
J: TRBJ1-1

CDR3: CAWAPGAENTEAFF
V: TRBV30
D: -
J: TRBJ1-1

CDR3: CSARGGHGYTF
V: TRBV20-1
D: -
J: TRBJ1-2

CDR3: CASSLGVQRGSYEQYF
V: TRBV11-2
D: TRBD2
J: TRBJ2-7

CDR3: CASSLASFRDRDNQHF
V: TRBV5-6
D: TRBD1
J: TRBJ1-5

CDR3: CASSLARHSTYEQYF
V: TRBV7-9
D: -
J: TRBJ2-7

CDR3: CASSIDRASGGNYNEQFF
V: TRBV19
D: TRBD2
J: TRBJ2-1

CDR3: CASSLGAGRPHEQYF
V: TRBV5-1
D: -
J: TRBJ2-7

CDR3: CASSLDPSGRPNTQYF
V: TRBV11-2
D: TRBD2
J: TRBJ2-3

CDR3: CASSYRVEETQYF
V: TRBV19
D: -
J: TRBJ2-5

CDR3: CATSKPARGDEKLFF
V: TRBV15
D: -
J: TRBJ1-4

CDR3: CAARGTPYYGYTF
V: TRBV30
D: -
J: TRBJ1-2

CDR3: CSVEEPGALFF
V: TRBV29-1
D: -
J: TRBJ2-1

CDR3: CASEDRAGQPQHF
V: TRBV19
D: TRBD1
J: TRBJ1-5

CDR3: CASSFQAHATQYF
V: TRBV7-2
D: -
J: TRBJ2-5

CDR3: CASSIAGGVNIQYF
V: TRBV27
D: TRBD2
J: TRBJ2-4

CDR3: CAWSLKGEKLFF
V: TRBV30
D: -
J: TRBJ1-4

CDR3: CASRGQGQFHEQYF
V: TRBV6-5
D: -
J: TRBJ2-7

CDR3: CASSPAGMGNEQFF
V: TRBV9
D: -
J: TRBJ2-1

CDR3: CASSLSGQTPYEQYF
V: TRBV27
D: -
J: TRBJ2-7

CDR3: CASSPGTPAGQFF
V: TRBV7-8
D: -
J: TRBJ2-1

CDR3: CATSRGSGGNYGYTF
V: TRBV15
D: TRBD1
J: TRBJ1-2

CDR3: CASSAQGVGQPQHF
V: TRBV7-6
D: TRBD1
J: TRBJ1-5

CDR3: CASSLAPGGKVGFF
V: TRBV11-2
D: -
J: TRBJ1-1

CDR3: CASSYERSGNEKLFF
V: TRBV6-5
D: -
J: TRBJ1-4

CDR3: CATGTSDAYEQYF
V: TRBV10-3
D: TRBD2
J: TRBJ2-7

CDR3: CASSQARGINQPQHF
V: TRBV5-4
D: -
J: TRBJ1-5

CDR3: CASSESRVGEKLFF
V: TRBV2
D: -
J: TRBJ1-4

CDR3: CASRATGQVYEQYF
V: TRBV28
D: -
J: TRBJ2-7

CDR3: CASSVGARGHTGSDEQFF
V: TRBV9
D: TRBD1
J: TRBJ2-1

CDR3: CSAERGETQYF
V: TRBV20-1
D: TRBD2
J: TRBJ2-5

CDR3: CASSHQGAGGANVLTF
V: TRBV4-1
D: TRBD1
J: TRBJ2-6

CDR3: CASSEDRWAGGSEQYF
V: TRBV6-1
D: TRBD1
J: TRBJ2-7